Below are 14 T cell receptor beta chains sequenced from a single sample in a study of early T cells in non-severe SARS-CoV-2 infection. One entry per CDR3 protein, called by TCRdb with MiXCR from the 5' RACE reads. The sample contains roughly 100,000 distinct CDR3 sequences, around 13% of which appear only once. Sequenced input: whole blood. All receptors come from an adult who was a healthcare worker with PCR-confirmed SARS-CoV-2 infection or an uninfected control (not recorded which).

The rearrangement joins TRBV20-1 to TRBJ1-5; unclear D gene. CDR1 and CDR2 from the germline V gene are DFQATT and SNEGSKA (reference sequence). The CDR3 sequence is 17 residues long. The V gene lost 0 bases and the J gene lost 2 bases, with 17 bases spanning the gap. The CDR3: CSARDRRGEEGNQPQHF. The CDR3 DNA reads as TGCAGTGCTAGAGACCGCCGCGGGGAAGAAGGCAATCAGCCCCAGCATTTT.

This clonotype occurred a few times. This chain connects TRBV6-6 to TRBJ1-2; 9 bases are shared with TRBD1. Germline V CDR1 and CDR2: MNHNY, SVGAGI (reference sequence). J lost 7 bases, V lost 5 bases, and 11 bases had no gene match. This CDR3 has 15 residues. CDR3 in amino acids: CASSHEQGARVGYTF. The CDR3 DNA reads TGTGCCAGCAGTCACGAACAGGGGGCGCGGGTTGGCTACACCTTC.

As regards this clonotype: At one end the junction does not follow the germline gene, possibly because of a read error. CDR3 protein: CASSLVQREMVF. CDR3 DNA sequence: TGTGCCAGCAGCTTAGTCCAGCGGGAGATGGTCTTC. This chain uses TRBV7-9 with TRBJ2-1; 8 positions match TRBD2. The CDR3 runs to 12 residues. Germline V gives CDR1 SEHNR, CDR2 FQNEAQ (reference sequence).

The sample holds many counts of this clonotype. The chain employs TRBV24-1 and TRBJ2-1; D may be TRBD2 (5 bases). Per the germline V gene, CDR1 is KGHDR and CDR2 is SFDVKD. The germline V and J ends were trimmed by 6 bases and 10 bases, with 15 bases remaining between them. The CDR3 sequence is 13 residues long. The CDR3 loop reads CATSYHSGGEQFF. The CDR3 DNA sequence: TGTGCCACCAGTTACCACTCCGGCGGGGAGCAGTTCTTC.

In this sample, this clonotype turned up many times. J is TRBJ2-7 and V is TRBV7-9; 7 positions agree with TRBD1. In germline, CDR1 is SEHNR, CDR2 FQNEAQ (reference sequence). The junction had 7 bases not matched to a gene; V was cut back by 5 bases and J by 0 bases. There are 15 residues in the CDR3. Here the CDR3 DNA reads TGTGCCAGCAGCCGGACAGGAACCAGCTCCTACGAGCAGTACTTC. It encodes CASSRTGTSSYEQYF. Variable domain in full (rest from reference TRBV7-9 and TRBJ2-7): DTGVSQNPRHKITKRGQNVTFRCDPISEHNRLYWYRQTLGQGPEFLTYFQNEAQLEKSRLLSDRFSAERPKGSFSTLEIQRTEQGDSAMYLCASSRTGTSSYEQYFGPGTRLTVT.

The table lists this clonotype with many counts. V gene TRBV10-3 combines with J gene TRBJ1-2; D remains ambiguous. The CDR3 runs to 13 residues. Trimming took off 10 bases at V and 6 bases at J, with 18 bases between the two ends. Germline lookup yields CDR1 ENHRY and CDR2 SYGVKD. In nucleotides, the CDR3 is TGTGCCACCACCCCGGACGGAACCGATGGCTACACCTTC. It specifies CATTPDGTDGYTF.

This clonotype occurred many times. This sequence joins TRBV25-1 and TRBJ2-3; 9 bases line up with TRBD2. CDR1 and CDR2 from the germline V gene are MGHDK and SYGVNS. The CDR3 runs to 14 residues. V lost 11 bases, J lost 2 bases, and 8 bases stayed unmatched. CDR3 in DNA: TGTGCCTGTAGCGGGAGAGGTGACACAGATACGCAGTATTTT. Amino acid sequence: CACSGRGDTDTQYF.

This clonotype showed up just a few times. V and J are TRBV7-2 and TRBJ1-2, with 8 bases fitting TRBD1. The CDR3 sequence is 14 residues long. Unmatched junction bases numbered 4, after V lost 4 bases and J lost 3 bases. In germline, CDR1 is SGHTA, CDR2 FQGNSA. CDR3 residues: CASSSETGDYGYTF. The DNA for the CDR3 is TGTGCCAGCAGCTCCGAGACAGGGGACTATGGCTACACCTTC.

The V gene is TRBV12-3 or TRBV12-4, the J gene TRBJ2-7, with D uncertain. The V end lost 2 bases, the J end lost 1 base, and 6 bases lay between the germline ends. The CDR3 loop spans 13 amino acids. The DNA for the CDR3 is TGTGCCAGCAGTTTACGGCGGTCCTACGAGCAGTACTTC. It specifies CASSLRRSYEQYF.

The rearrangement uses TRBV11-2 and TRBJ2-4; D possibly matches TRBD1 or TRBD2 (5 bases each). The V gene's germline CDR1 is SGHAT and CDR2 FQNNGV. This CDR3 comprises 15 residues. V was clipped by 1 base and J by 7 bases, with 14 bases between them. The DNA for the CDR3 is TGTGCCAGCAGCTTAGGCGCTTCCTGGGGGAACATTCAGTACTTC. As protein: CASSLGASWGNIQYF. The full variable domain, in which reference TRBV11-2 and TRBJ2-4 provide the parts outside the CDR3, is EAGVAQSPRYKIIEKRQSVAFWCNPISGHATLYWYQQILGQGPKLLIQFQNNGVVDDSQLPKDRFSAERLKGVDSTLKIQPAKLEDSAVYLCASSLGASWGNIQYFGAGTRLSVL.

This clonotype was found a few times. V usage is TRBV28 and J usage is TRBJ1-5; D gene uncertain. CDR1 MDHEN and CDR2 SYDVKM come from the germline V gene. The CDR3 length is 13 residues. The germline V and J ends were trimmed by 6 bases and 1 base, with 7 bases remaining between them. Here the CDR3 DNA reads TGTGCCAGCAGCGGTAACAGCAATCAGCCCCAGCATTTT. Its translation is CASSGNSNQPQHF. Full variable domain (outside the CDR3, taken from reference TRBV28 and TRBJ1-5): DVKVTQSSRYLVKRTGEKVFLECVQDMDHENMFWYRQDPGLGLRLIYFSYDVKMKEKGDIPEGYSVSREKKERFSLILESASTNQTSMYLCASSGNSNQPQHFGDGTRLSIL.

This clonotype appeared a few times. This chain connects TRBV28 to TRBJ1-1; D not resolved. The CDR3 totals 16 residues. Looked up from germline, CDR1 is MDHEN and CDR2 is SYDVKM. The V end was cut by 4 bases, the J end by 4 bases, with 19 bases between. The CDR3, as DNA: TGTGCCAGCAGTTCCCTCGGCTCGCCCGCCACCACTGAAGCTTTCTTT. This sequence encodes CASSSLGSPATTEAFF.

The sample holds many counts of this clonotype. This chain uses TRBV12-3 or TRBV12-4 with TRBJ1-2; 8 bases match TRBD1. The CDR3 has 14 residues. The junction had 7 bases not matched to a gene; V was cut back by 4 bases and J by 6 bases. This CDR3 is CASSSDRAGHGYTF. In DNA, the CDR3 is TGTGCCAGCAGTTCGGACAGGGCGGGGCATGGCTACACCTTC.

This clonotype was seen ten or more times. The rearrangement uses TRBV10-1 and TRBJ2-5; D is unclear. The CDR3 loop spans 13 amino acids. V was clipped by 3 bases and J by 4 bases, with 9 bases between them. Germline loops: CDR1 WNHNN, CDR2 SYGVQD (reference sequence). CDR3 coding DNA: TGCGCCAGCAGTGATGGGGTTCGAGAGACCCAGTACTTC. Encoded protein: CASSDGVRETQYF.